These 6 T cell receptor beta chains share one sample of origin, sequenced in a study of blood T cell repertoires in COVID-19 (dated by TCRdb to 2020 to 2021). Libraries came from the immunoSEQ multiplex PCR assay. What TCRdb holds here is the immuneACCESS table cut down to in-frame rearrangements. Part of the clones is not present; checked against another copy, under half of the missing clones reflect an unresolved V gene, and the others are unexplained. Present in this sample are approximately 27,000 clones, 88% of which were seen just once. The ten biggest clones cover 7% to 8% of the sample. Sequenced material: peripheral blood. These receptors were taken from a woman in her fifties or sixties with active COVID-19.

The chain joins TRBV7-2 to TRBJ2-3, with 9 bases that match TRBD2. There are 15 residues in the CDR3. V dropped 2 bases and J dropped 9; count of bases not matched to a gene: 9. Per the germline V gene, CDR1 is SGHTA and CDR2 is FQGNSA. CDR3 nucleotide sequence: TGTGCCAGCAGCTTAAATGGGATAGCGGGAGACACGCAGTATTTT. Protein product: CASSLNGIAGDTQYF.

This chain joins TRBV2 and TRBJ1-2; a possible D gene is TRBD1 (6 bases). Germline V CDR1 and CDR2: SNHLY, FYNNEI. V lost 7 bases to trimming and J lost 4 bases, with 7 bases between them. CDR3 size: 11 residues. Written as DNA, the CDR3 is TGTGCCAGCATGGACAGCTATGGCTACACCTTC. It yields the protein CASMDSYGYTF.

The J gene is TRBJ2-3, the V gene TRBV5-1; TRBD2 aligns across 14 bases. This CDR3 is 15 amino acids long. Germline-derived CDR1 and CDR2 are SGHRS and YFSETQ. Trimming at V came to 4 bases and at J to 5 bases, leaving 3 bases not matched to a gene. As DNA, the CDR3 is TGCGCCAGCAGCCCGGGACTAGCGGGAGAAGATACGCAGTATTTT. Translating gives CASSPGLAGEDTQYF.

The chain recombines TRBV25-1 with TRBJ1-3; D unresolved. Trimming took 3 bases from V and 2 from J, leaving 8 bases between them. Germline CDR1 MGHDK, CDR2 SYGVNS. This CDR3 region has 14 residues. The CDR3 coding sequence is TGTGCCAGCAGTGACGGTCTGGCTGGAAACACCATATATTTT. This sequence encodes CASSDGLAGNTIYF.

The chain combines TRBV15 with TRBJ2-1; 8 bases are a match to TRBD2. V gave up 1 base and J gave up 5 bases; unmatched junction bases: 10. This CDR3 region has 17 residues. Per germline, CDR1 LNHNV and CDR2 YYDKDF (reference sequence). The CDR3 nucleotides are TGTGCCACCAGCAGAGCCCCTACTAGCGGTATGGACAATGAGCAGTTCTTC. The encoded protein is CATSRAPTSGMDNEQFF.

The chain has TRBV7-8 and TRBJ1-1; 8 nucleotides line up with TRBD1. The CDR3 runs 17 residues. Germline CDR1 and CDR2: SGHVS and FQNEAQ. V lost 5 bases and J lost 5; bases outside the gene matches: 16. This CDR3 reads CASSPRRRTGMGTEAFF. The CDR3 bases are TGTGCCAGCAGCCCGAGACGTAGGACAGGGATGGGAACTGAAGCTTTCTTT.